The rows below give T cell receptor beta chains drawn from one sample of a study of blood T cell repertoires in COVID-19. The protocol was immunoSEQ multiplex PCR, while the TCRdb copy is restricted to in-frame clones and leaves out a portion. The table lists 250,000 to 300,000 clones, 80% to 90% of them singletons. Material: peripheral blood. The receptors originated from a woman in her 70s with acute or convalescent COVID-19. Each CDR3 is given with its conserved first and last residue. D genes are given only for firm matches. Where a row states a size, it is once, few, many or the class of an expanded clone; other rows omit it.

size,J,D,V,DNA,CDR3
NA,TRBJ1-4,NA,TRBV18,TGTGCCAGCTCACGACGGAGGGTAGATAATGAAAAACTGTTTTTT,CASSRRRVDNEKLFF
NA,TRBJ1-2,NA,TRBV18,TGTGCCAGCTCAGGAAGACATTCCCTTAATGGCTACACCTTC,CASSGRHSLNGYTF
few,TRBJ1-5,NA,TRBV11-2,TGTGCCAGCAGCTTTGTCGGAGGCCAGCCCCAGCATTTT,CASSFVGGQPQHF
NA,TRBJ2-1,NA,TRBV7-9,TGTGCCAGCAGCTTAACCGCCCCTACTAGGATTAATGAGCAGTTCTTC,CASSLTAPTRINEQFF
few,TRBJ1-5,TRBD1,TRBV5-6,TGTGCCAGCAGCGCCGGGACAGGGGCCAATCAGCCCCAGCATTTT,CASSAGTGANQPQHF
NA,TRBJ1-5,TRBD1,TRBV7-8,TGTGCCAGCAGCCCCAGCCAGGGGGCGATTTTAGATCAGCCCCAGCATTTT,CASSPSQGAILDQPQHF
NA,TRBJ2-3,NA,TRBV10-3,TGTGCCATCACGAGGGCAGGCACAGATACGCAGTATTTT,CAITRAGTDTQYF
NA,TRBJ1-1,NA,TRBV29-1,TGCAGCTCGACAGCTATGAACACTGAAGCTTTCTTT,CSSTAMNTEAFF
NA,TRBJ1-2,NA,TRBV27,TGTGCCAGCAGTTTGTTACAGGGAGGGTATGGCTACACCTTC,CASSLLQGGYGYTF
NA,TRBJ2-1,TRBD2,TRBV6-1,TGTGCCAGCAGTGAAGCGCTCGGGAGGTGGGCACACAATGAGCAGTTCTTC,CASSEALGRWAHNEQFF
once,TRBJ2-3,TRBD2,TRBV18,TGTGCCAGCTCAAAGGGGACTAGCGGGGGAACAGATACGCAGTATTTT,CASSKGTSGGTDTQYF
NA,TRBJ1-2,TRBD1,TRBV2,TGTGCCAGCAGTTCCGGGACAGGGGCCTATGGCTACACCTTC,CASSSGTGAYGYTF
NA,TRBJ2-7,NA,TRBV5-1,TGCGCCAGCAGCTTGTGGGCAGAAACCTACGAGCAGTACTTC,CASSLWAETYEQYF
NA,TRBJ1-1,NA,TRBV6-5,TGTGCCAGCAGTCCCTTCCCAGGAGGTGAAGCTTTCTTT,CASSPFPGGEAFF
NA,TRBJ1-6,NA,TRBV5-1,TGCGCCAGCAGCTTCGGAGATCCGCGTTCACCCCTCCACTTT,CASSFGDPRSPLHF
NA,TRBJ1-1,TRBD1,TRBV5-1,TGCGCCAGCAGCCCCCCCCAGGGGGCTAACACTGAAGCTTTCTTT,CASSPPQGANTEAFF
NA,TRBJ2-1,TRBD2,TRBV5-1,TGCGCCAGCAGCTTGGGAAGGAGCGGGGGGGCACATGAGCAGTTCTTC,CASSLGRSGGAHEQFF
NA,TRBJ1-1,TRBD1,TRBV12-3/TRBV12-4,TGTGCCAGCAGCAGACAGGGAACTGAAGCTTTCTTT,CASSRQGTEAFF
few,TRBJ2-1,TRBD1,TRBV3-1/TRBV3-2,TGTGCCAGCAGCTGGAAGGACAGGGGGCCGTATGAGCAGTTCTTC,CASSWKDRGPYEQFF
NA,TRBJ2-7,NA,TRBV7-9,TGTGCCAGCAGCGGCGACTGGTCCCTCTCGGGAGAGCAGTACTTC,CASSGDWSLSGEQYF
few,TRBJ1-1,TRBD1,TRBV2,TGTGCCAGCAGTTCCCCGACAGGGGTGGTCGCTGAAGCTTTCTTT,CASSSPTGVVAEAFF
NA,TRBJ1-5,TRBD1,TRBV27,TGTGCCAGCAGTTTAGGGACAGGGTTTCAGCCCCAGCATTTT,CASSLGTGFQPQHF
NA,TRBJ1-4,NA,TRBV2,TGTGCCAGCAGAACAGCCCCTGCCGGGGGAAAACTGTTTTTT,CASRTAPAGGKLFF
NA,TRBJ1-1,NA,TRBV3-1/TRBV3-2,TGTGCCAGCCAAGAACGACATTCTCTGTCTGAAGCTTTCTTT,CASQERHSLSEAFF
once,TRBJ2-3,TRBD2,TRBV4-2,TGTGCCAGCAGCCAAGATCCTGGCGGGGGGGCCTTGTATTTT,CASSQDPGGGALYF
NA,TRBJ1-2,NA,TRBV9,TGTGCCAGCAGCCAAACCCAGATCTATGGCTACACCTTC,CASSQTQIYGYTF
NA,TRBJ2-1,TRBD2,TRBV6-5,TGTGCCAGCAGGGTCCCGGGACTAGGAACCAATGAGCAGTTCTTC,CASRVPGLGTNEQFF
NA,TRBJ2-2,NA,TRBV20-1,TGCAGTGCTAGAGGGAGCGGGGAGCTGTTTTTT,CSARGSGELFF
NA,TRBJ1-1,NA,TRBV11-2,TGTGCCAGCAGATTAGCGTATTTCACTGAAGCTTTCTTT,CASRLAYFTEAFF
NA,TRBJ1-1,TRBD1,TRBV15,TGTGCCACCAGCAGAGAAGCCGACAGGGGGCCGGAAGCTTTCTTT,CATSREADRGPEAFF
NA,TRBJ1-2,NA,TRBV5-1,TGCGCCAGCAGTCCGGCGGTGCCTCCGTTGGGCTACACCTTC,CASSPAVPPLGYTF
once,TRBJ1-2,TRBD1,TRBV5-1,TGCGCCAGCAGCTTAGGGACAGGGAACTATGGCTACACCTTC,CASSLGTGNYGYTF
NA,TRBJ2-1,TRBD1,TRBV5-1,TGCGCCAGCAGCTCGGACACCCCGACAGGGATTAGTGAGCAGTTCTTC,CASSSDTPTGISEQFF
few,TRBJ1-2,TRBD1,TRBV6-4,TGTGCCAGCAGTGATGGGACAGCCAGTGGCTACACCTTC,CASSDGTASGYTF
NA,TRBJ1-6,NA,TRBV15,TGTGCCACCAGCAGAGATTTCAGTGGAGGCTCACCCCTCCACTTT,CATSRDFSGGSPLHF
once,TRBJ1-1,NA,TRBV7-3,TGTGCCAGCAGCTTATGGAGGAACACTGAAGCTTTCTTT,CASSLWRNTEAFF
NA,TRBJ2-5,TRBD2,TRBV5-4,TGTGCCAGCAGCCCGGGAGCCCCTAGCGGGGGGATGGAGACCCAGTACTTC,CASSPGAPSGGMETQYF
few,TRBJ2-3,TRBD1,TRBV3-1/TRBV3-2,TGTGCCAGCAGCCAAGTGCAGGGGGCAGATACGCAGTATTTT,CASSQVQGADTQYF
NA,TRBJ1-4,NA,TRBV28,TGTGCCAGCAATGGAGGGAACCATGAAAAACTGTTTTTT,CASNGGNHEKLFF
NA,TRBJ2-2,NA,TRBV3-1/TRBV3-2,TGTGCCAGCAGCTCCTCGACAGGCGCAAGGGGGGAGCTGTTTTTT,CASSSSTGARGELFF